Below, 18 T cell receptor beta chains from the same sample are listed, as sequenced in a study of T cell responses to AZD1222 COVID-19 vaccine (dated by TCRdb to the early 2020s). Taken with the paper, the label for time point translates to: baseline before first vaccination. Receptor amplification or capture employed the immunoSEQ multiplex PCR assay. Sourced from immuneACCESS, this table was stored by TCRdb with only in-frame sequences that have V and J called. A share of the clones is absent; for the studies checked, an unresolved V gene accounts for under half, and the remainder has no known explanation. This sample lists over 100,000 clones; 70% to 90% were detected once. The ten most abundant clones make up more than 15% of the sample. The sample consisted of peripheral blood, taken on day 0 of AZD1222 vaccination. The source of these receptors is an adult in good health.

The CDR3 loop reads CASSQDGLAPSYNEQFF. CDR3 DNA: TGTGCCAGCAGCCAAGATGGGCTAGCCCCCTCCTACAATGAGCAGTTCTTC. V and J are TRBV4-2 and TRBJ2-1, with a weak D call TRBD2 (5 bases). Deletions cut 0 bases from V and 0 bases from J, with 12 bases between. Germline V gene sequence: CDR1 LGHNA, CDR2 YNFKEQ. The CDR3 sequence is 17 residues long.

This sequence joins TRBV14 and TRBJ2-1; 8 nucleotides align to TRBD1. Germline-derived CDR1 and CDR2 are SGHDN and FVKESK. The CDR3 sequence is 13 residues long. The ends lost 7 bases at V and 6 bases at J; junction bases unmatched: 5. The CDR3, as DNA: TGTGCCAGCAAATTACAGGGGGGCAATGAGCAGTTCTTC. It encodes CASKLQGGNEQFF.

The chain is built from TRBV7-2 and TRBJ2-7, with 7 bases that match TRBD1. V was clipped by 4 bases and J by 5 bases; unmatched bases: 8. Germline loops: CDR1 SGHTA, CDR2 FQGNSA. The length of the CDR3 is 14 residues. The CDR3 nucleotides read TGTGCCAGCAGCTATGACAGGGCCCTAGACGAGCAGTACTTC. Amino acids: CASSYDRALDEQYF. Complete variable domain (other parts from reference TRBV7-2 and TRBJ2-7): GAGVSQSPSNKVTEKGKDVELRCDPISGHTALYWYRQSLGQGLEFLIYFQGNSAPDKSGLPSDRFSAERTGGSVSTLTIQRTQQEDSAVYLCASSYDRALDEQYFGPGTRLTVT.

The sample holds a few counts of this clone. This rearrangement joins TRBV4-3 to TRBJ2-7; the D gene is possibly TRBD1 (6 bases). This CDR3 has 16 amino acids. CDR1 and CDR2 from the germline V gene are LGHNA and YSLEER. The V end lost 5 bases, the J end lost 7 bases, and 24 bases lay between the germline ends. The CDR3 nucleotides are TGCGCCAGCAGCTCAAGATCCGGGACACCACCTATGGAGCAGTACTTC. This encodes CASSSRSGTPPMEQYF.

This chain links TRBV10-2 with TRBJ1-3, with a weak D call TRBD1 (6 bases). The germline V gene encodes CDR1 WSHSY and CDR2 SAAADI. The CDR3 totals 15 residues. V lost 1 base, J lost 3 bases, and 10 bases lay in between. The CDR3, as DNA: TGCGCCAGCAGTGAGTGGGGGCGTATTGGAAACACCATATATTTT. Translated: CASSEWGRIGNTIYF.

This chain connects TRBV5-4 to TRBJ1-3; a weak D match, TRBD1 (5 bases). Germline CDR1 is SGHNT and CDR2 is YYREEE (reference sequence). This CDR3 has 17 residues. Trimming removed 4 bases at V and 4 bases at J, with 21 bases between. CDR3 region: CASSPSATGGRGNTIYF. CDR3 nucleotides: TGTGCCAGCAGCCCCTCCGCTACGGGGGGAAGAGGAAACACCATATATTTT.

This chain joins TRBV5-6 and TRBJ2-7, with D perhaps matching TRBD1 (6 bases). Germline V lookup: CDR1 SGHDT, CDR2 YYEEEE. CDR3 size: 13 residues. The CDR3 nucleotides are TGTGCCAGCAGCTTAGGACGCGCAGGCGCAGGGGACGTC. Translated, it gives CASSLGRAGAGDV.

J is TRBJ1-5 and V is TRBV6-5; tentatively, D is TRBD1 (5 bases). Germline V CDR1 and CDR2: MNHEY, SVGAGI. The CDR3 contains 13 residues. Trimming pared 6 bases from V and 3 bases from J, leaving 9 bases between. The CDR3 DNA sequence: TGTGCCAGCAGGAGGGACCCCAATCAGCCCCAGCATTTT. It is translated as CASRRDPNQPQHF.

The chain couples TRBV12-5 to TRBJ2-3, with TRBD2 matching 9 bases. The CDR3 sequence is 16 residues long. With V trimmed by 5 bases and J by 2 bases, 8 bases remained unmatched. The germline CDR1 and CDR2 sequences are LGHNT and FRNRAP. CDR3 in DNA: TGTGCTAGTGGTCGGCGGACTAGCGTACTCACAGATACGCAGTATTTT. Translation gives CASGRRTSVLTDTQYF.

This sequence joins TRBV11-3 and TRBJ1-1; D is undetermined. Germline V gene sequence: CDR1 SGHNT, CDR2 YENEEA. Trimming pared 3 bases from V and 5 bases from J, leaving 4 bases between. CDR3 length equals 11 residues. The CDR3 loop reads CASSFGTEAFF. The CDR3 nucleotides read TGTGCCAGCAGCTTTGGGACTGAAGCTTTCTTT.

The chain recombines TRBV4-1 with TRBJ1-4, with D maybe TRBD1 (5 bases). The V end was cut by 5 bases, the J end by 8 bases, with 18 bases between. CDR3 length equals 15 residues. Germline V CDR1 and CDR2: MGHRA, YSYEKL. As DNA, the CDR3 is TGCGCCAGCAGCATCCCCCCCCCTCGGGGGGAAAAACTGTTTTTT. This sequence encodes CASSIPPPRGEKLFF.

The chain has TRBV29-1 and TRBJ1-1; a weak D match, TRBD1 (6 bases). Germline values: CDR1 SQVTM, CDR2 ANQGSEA. The CDR3 covers 13 residues. V was trimmed by 7 bases and J by 2 bases, leaving 14 bases between them. CDR3 amino acids: CSARGGGNTEAFF. The DNA for the CDR3 is TGCAGCGCCCGAGGGGGTGGCAACACTGAAGCTTTCTTT.

The chain couples TRBV9 to TRBJ2-5; D uncertain. The V end lost 3 bases, the J end lost 1 base, and 7 bases lay between the germline ends. CDR1 SGDLS and CDR2 YYNGEE come from the germline V gene. There are 13 residues in the CDR3. This chain's CDR3 is CASSAQIQETQYF. CDR3 nucleotide sequence: TGTGCCAGCAGCGCCCAGATCCAAGAGACCCAGTACTTC.

This clone occurred once. The chain uses TRBV30 and TRBJ1-1; D not resolved. V was clipped by 2 bases and J by 2 bases, with 6 bases between them. The germline CDR1 and CDR2 sequences are GTSNPN and SVGIG (reference sequence). CDR3 length equals 12 residues. CDR3 in amino acids: CAWSHRNTEAFF. The CDR3 DNA sequence: TGTGCCTGGAGTCACAGAAACACTGAAGCTTTCTTT.

This chain uses TRBV6-2 or TRBV6-3 with TRBJ2-7; the D gene could be TRBD1 or TRBD2 (5 bases each). The CDR3 spans 14 residues. The V end was cut by 2 bases, the J end by 4 bases, with 12 bases between. Germline V lookup: CDR1 MNHEY, CDR2 SVGEGT. The CDR3 DNA follows: TGTGCCAGCAGTTACGGGGCCAGGGAGTACGAGCAGTACTTC. This encodes CASSYGAREYEQYF.

This clone was seen only a few times. The gene calls are TRBV28 and TRBJ1-1, with 8 bases lining up with TRBD1. CDR3 length: 16 residues. The J segment lost 0 bases and the V segment lost 5 bases, leaving 8 bases of the junction unmatched. Germline V lookup: CDR1 MDHEN, CDR2 SYDVKM. The CDR3 coding sequence is TGTGCCAGCAGTCCACGGGACAGGAGATTGAACACTGAAGCTTTCTTT. Residues: CASSPRDRRLNTEAFF. The whole variable domain, filled in from reference TRBV28 and TRBJ1-1, reads DVKVTQSSRYLVKRTGEKVFLECVQDMDHENMFWYRQDPGLGLRLIYFSYDVKMKEKGDIPEGYSVSREKKERFSLILESASTNQTSMYLCASSPRDRRLNTEAFFGQGTRLTVV.

This clone came up a few times. V gene TRBV15 combines with J gene TRBJ1-1; TRBD1 matches at 8 bases. CDR1 LNHNV and CDR2 YYDKDF come from the germline V gene (reference sequence). After removal of 0 bases from V and 11 bases from J, the junction contained 17 bases not matched to a gene. This CDR3 contains 17 residues. The CDR3 is CATSRDPFRTGRTGAFF. CDR3 bases: TGTGCCACCAGCAGAGATCCTTTTAGGACAGGGCGGACTGGGGCTTTCTTT.

This clone has a single count. The J gene is TRBJ2-7, the V gene TRBV18, with no clear D. Trimming removed 2 bases from V and 2 bases from J, with 10 bases in between. CDR3 length: 14 residues. Looked up from germline, CDR1 is KGHSH and CDR2 is LQKENI. CDR3 coding DNA: TGTGCCAGCTCACCAGCCGGCGGAACCTACGAGCAGTACGTC. Translating it yields CASSPAGGTYEQYV.